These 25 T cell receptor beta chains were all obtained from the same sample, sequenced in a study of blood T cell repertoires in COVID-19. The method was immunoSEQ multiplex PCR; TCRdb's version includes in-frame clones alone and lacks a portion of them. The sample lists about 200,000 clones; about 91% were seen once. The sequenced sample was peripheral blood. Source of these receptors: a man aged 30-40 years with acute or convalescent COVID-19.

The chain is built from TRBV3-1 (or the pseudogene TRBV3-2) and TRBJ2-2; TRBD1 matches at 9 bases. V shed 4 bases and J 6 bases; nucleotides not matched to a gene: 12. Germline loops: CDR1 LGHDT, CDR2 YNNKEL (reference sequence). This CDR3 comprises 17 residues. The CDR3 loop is CASSPQDRGIKAGELFF. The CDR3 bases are TGTGCCAGCAGCCCCCAAGACAGGGGGATTAAGGCCGGGGAGCTGTTTTTT.

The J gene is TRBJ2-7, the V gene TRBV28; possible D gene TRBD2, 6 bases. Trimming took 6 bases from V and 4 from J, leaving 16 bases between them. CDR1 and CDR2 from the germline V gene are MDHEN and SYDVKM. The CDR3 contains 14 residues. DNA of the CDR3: TGTGCCAGCAGCTGGCGGGGTGGGAGATACGAGCAGTACTTC. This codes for CASSWRGGRYEQYF.

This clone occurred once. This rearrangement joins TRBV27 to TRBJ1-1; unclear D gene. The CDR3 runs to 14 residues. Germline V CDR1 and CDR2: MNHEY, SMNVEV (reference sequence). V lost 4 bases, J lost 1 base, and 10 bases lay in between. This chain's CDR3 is CASSSPPGNTEAFF. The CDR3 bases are TGTGCCAGCAGTTCCCCCCCGGGGAACACTGAAGCTTTCTTT.

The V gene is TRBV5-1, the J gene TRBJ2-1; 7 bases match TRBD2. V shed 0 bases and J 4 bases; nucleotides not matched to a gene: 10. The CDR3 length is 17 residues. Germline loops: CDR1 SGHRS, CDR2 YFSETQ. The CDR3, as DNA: TGCGCCAGCAGCTTGGTGGGGGGGATTGGGCTTTACAATGAGCAGTTCTTC. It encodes CASSLVGGIGLYNEQFF.

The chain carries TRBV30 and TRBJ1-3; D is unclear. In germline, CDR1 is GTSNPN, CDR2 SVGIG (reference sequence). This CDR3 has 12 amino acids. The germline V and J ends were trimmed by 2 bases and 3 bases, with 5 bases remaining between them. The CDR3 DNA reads TGTGCCTGGAGTTTCTATGGAAACACCATATATTTT. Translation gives CAWSFYGNTIYF. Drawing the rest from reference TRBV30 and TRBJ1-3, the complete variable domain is SQTIHQWPATLVQPVGSPLSLECTVEGTSNPNLYWYRQAAGRGLQLLFYSVGIGQISSEVPQNLSASRPQDRQFILSSKKLLLSDSGFYLCAWSFYGNTIYFGEGSWLTVV.

CDR3 sequence reads: CASSQSRGNGGYTF. In DNA, the CDR3 is TGTGCCAGCAGCCAAAGTCGGGGAAACGGCGGCTACACCTTC. The chain combines TRBV3-1 (or the pseudogene TRBV3-2) with TRBJ1-2; D gene uncertain. V gave up 2 bases and J gave up 8 bases, with 15 bases separating them. CDR1 is LGHDT and CDR2 is YNNKEL in the germline V gene (reference sequence). This CDR3 is 14 amino acids long.

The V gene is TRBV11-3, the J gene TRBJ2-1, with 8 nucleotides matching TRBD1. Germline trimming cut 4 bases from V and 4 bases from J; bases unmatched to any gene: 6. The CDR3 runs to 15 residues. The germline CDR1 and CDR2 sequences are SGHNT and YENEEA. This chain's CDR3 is CASSSGQGPYNEQFF. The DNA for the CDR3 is TGTGCCAGCAGCTCCGGACAGGGACCATACAATGAGCAGTTCTTC.

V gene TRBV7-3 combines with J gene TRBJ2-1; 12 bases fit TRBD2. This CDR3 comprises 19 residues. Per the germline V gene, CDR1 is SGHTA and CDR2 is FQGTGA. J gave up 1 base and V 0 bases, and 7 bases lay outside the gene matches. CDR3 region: CASSLTGLAGRPSYNEQFF. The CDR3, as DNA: TGTGCCAGCAGCTTAACAGGACTAGCGGGGCGTCCTTCCTACAATGAGCAGTTCTTC.

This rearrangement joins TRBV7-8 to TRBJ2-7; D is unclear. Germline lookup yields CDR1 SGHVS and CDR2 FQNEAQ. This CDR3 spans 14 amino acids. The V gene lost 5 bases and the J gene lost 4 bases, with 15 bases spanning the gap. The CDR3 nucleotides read TGTGCCAGCAGCGCGACCTCCTACGGGTACGAGCAGTACTTC. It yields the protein CASSATSYGYEQYF. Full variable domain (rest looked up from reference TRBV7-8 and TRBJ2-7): GAGVSQSPRYKVAKRGQDVALRCDPISGHVSLFWYQQALGQGPEFLTYFQNEAQLDKSGLPSDRFFAERPEGSVSTLKIQRTQQEDSAVYLCASSATSYGYEQYFGPGTRLTVT.

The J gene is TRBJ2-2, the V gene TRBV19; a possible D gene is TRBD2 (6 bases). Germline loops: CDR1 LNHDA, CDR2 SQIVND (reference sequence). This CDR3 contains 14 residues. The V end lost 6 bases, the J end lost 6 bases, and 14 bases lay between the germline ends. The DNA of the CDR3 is TGTGCCAGTAGCGGAGGGTTCTTGGCCGGGGAGCTGTTTTTT. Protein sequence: CASSGGFLAGELFF. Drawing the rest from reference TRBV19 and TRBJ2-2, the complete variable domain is DGGITQSPKYLFRKEGQNVTLSCEQNLNHDAMYWYRQDPGQGLRLIYYSQIVNDFQKGDIAEGYSVSREKKESFPLTVTSAQKNPTAFYLCASSGGFLAGELFFGEGSRLTVL.

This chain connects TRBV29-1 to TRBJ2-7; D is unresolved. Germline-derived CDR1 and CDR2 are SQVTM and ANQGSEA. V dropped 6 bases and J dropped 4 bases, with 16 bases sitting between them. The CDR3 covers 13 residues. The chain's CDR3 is CSVAPRISYEQYF. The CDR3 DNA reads TGCAGCGTGGCCCCGAGGATCTCTTACGAGCAGTACTTC.

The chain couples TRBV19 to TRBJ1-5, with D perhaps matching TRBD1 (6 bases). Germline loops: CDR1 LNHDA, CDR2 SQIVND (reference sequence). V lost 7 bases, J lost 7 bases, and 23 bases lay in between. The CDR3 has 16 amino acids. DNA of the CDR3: TGTGCCAGTACCTCACCATACCCACAGGGTGGCCAGCCCCAGCATTTT. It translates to CASTSPYPQGGQPQHF.

CDR3 residues: CASSIASGTSGNNEQFF. DNA of the CDR3: TGTGCCAGTAGTATAGCCTCCGGGACTAGCGGAAACAATGAGCAGTTCTTC. This chain connects TRBV19 to TRBJ2-1; 11 bases are shared with TRBD2. Trimming took 1 base from V and 5 from J; bases not matched to a gene: 7. This CDR3 is 17 amino acids long. Germline lookup yields CDR1 LNHDA and CDR2 SQIVND (reference sequence). Combining the CDR3 with reference TRBV19 and TRBJ2-1 gives the whole variable domain DGGITQSPKYLFRKEGQNVTLSCEQNLNHDAMYWYRQDPGQGLRLIYYSQIVNDFQKGDIAEGYSVSREKKESFPLTVTSAQKNPTAFYLCASSIASGTSGNNEQFFGPGTRLTVL.

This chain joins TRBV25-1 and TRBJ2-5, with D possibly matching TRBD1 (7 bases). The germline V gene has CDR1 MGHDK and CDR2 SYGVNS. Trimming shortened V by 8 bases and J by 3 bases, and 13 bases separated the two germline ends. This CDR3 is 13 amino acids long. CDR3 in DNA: TGTGCCAGCGCGGGACAGTCGAAAGAGACCCAGTACTTC. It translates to CASAGQSKETQYF.

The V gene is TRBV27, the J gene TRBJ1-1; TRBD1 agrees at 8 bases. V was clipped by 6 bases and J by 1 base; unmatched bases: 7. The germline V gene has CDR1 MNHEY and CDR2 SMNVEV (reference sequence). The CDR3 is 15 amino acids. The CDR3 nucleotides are TGTGCCAGCAGCACAAGGGACAGGACGAACACTGAAGCTTTCTTT. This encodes CASSTRDRTNTEAFF.

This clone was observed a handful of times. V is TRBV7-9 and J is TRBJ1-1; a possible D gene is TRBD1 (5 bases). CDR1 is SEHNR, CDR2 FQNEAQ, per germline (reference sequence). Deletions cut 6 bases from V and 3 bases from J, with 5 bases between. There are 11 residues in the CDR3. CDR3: CASRTDTEAFF. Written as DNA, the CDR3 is TGTGCCAGCAGGACAGACACTGAAGCTTTCTTT. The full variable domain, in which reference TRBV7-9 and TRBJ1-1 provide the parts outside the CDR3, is DTGVSQNPRHKITKRGQNVTFRCDPISEHNRLYWYRQTLGQGPEFLTYFQNEAQLEKSRLLSDRFSAERPKGSFSTLEIQRTEQGDSAMYLCASRTDTEAFFGQGTRLTVV.

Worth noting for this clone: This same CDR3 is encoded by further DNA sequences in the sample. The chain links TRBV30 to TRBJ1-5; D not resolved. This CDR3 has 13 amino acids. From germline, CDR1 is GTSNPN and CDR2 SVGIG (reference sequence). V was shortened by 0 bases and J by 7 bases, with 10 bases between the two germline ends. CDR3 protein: CAWSVRENQPQHF. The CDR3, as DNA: TGTGCCTGGAGTGTACGGGAAAACCAGCCCCAGCATTTT. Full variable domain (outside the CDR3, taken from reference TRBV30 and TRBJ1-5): SQTIHQWPATLVQPVGSPLSLECTVEGTSNPNLYWYRQAAGRGLQLLFYSVGIGQISSEVPQNLSASRPQDRQFILSSKKLLLSDSGFYLCAWSVRENQPQHFGDGTRLSIL.

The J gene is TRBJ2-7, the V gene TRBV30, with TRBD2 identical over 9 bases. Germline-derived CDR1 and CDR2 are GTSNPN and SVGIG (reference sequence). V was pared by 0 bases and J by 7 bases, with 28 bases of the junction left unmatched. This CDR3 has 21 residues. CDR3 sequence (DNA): TGTGCCTGGAGTGTAAAAGGTAGCGGGAGCTATCAGGGGCGTATGGCGAGTGAGCAGTACTTC. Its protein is CAWSVKGSGSYQGRMASEQYF.

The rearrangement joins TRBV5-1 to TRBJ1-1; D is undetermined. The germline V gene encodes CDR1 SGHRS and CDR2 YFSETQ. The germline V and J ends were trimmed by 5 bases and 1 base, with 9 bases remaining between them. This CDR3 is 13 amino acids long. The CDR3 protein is CASRLNRNTEAFF. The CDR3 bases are TGCGCCAGCAGGCTAAACAGGAACACTGAAGCTTTCTTT.

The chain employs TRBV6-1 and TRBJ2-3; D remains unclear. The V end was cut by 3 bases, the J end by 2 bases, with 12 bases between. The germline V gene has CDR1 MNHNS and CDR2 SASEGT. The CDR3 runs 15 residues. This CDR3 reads CASSDRPGSTDTQYF. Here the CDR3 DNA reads TGTGCCAGCAGTGACAGGCCCGGATCCACAGATACGCAGTATTTT.

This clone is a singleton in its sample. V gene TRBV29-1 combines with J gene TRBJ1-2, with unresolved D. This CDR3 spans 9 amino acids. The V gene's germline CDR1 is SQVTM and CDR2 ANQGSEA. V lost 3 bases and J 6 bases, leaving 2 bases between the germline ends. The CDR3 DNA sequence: TGCAGCGTTGACAATGGCTACACCTTC. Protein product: CSVDNGYTF. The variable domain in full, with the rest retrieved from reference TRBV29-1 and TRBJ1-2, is SAVISQKPSRDICQRGTSLTIQCQVDSQVTMMFWYRQQPGQSLTLIATANQGSEATYESGFVIDKFPISRPNLTFSTLTVSNMSPEDSSIYLCSVDNGYTFGSGTRLTVV.

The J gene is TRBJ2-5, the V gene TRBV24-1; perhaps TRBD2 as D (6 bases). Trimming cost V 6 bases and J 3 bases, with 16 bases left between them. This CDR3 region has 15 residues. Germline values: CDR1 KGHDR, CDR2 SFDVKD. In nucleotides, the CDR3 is TGTGCCACCAGTCCAACGGAGGGGTTGGAAGAGACCCAGTACTTC. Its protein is CATSPTEGLEETQYF.

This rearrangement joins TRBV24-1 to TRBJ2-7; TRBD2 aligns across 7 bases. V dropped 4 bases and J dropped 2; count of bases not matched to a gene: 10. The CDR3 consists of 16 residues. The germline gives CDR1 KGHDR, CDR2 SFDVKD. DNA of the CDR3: TGTGCCACCAGTGACTCCGGGACTACCAATCCCTACGAGCAGTACTTC. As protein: CATSDSGTTNPYEQYF.

CDR3 residues: CASSTQGDRYTF. CDR3 nucleotide sequence: TGTGCCAGCAGTACACAGGGGGACCGCTACACCTTC. This chain connects TRBV27 to TRBJ1-2, with 8 bases aligning to TRBD1. V gave up 5 bases and J gave up 9 bases; unmatched junction bases: 5. Germline V CDR1 and CDR2: MNHEY, SMNVEV (reference sequence). CDR3 length: 12 residues.

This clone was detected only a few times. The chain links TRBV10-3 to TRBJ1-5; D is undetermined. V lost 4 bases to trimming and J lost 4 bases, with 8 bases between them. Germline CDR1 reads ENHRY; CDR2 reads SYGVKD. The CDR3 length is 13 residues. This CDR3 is CAISGGPNQPQHF. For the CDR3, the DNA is TGTGCCATCAGTGGAGGGCCTAATCAGCCCCAGCATTTT.